This TCR beta chain was recovered during a study of T cell responses to AZD1222 COVID-19 vaccine. Study as a whole: The study pooled second doses at about 4 or about 12 weeks.

TCRdb's copy holds only in-frame clones and misses some; the assay was immunoSEQ multiplex PCR. The profile shows 100,000 to 150,000 clones, about 87% of them singletons. Germline assignment: CDR1 MNHEY and CDR2 SVGAGI. CDR3 length: 13 amino acids. V dropped 5 bases and J dropped 6 bases, with 13 bases sitting between them. This TCR was recovered from an adult in good health. The sample in question was peripheral blood, obtained on day 0 of AZD1222 vaccination. The chain has TRBV6-5 and TRBJ1-1; D may be TRBD1 (5 bases). In DNA form, the CDR3 reads TGTGCCAGCAGTCAGGGCCAAACCCCTGAAGCTTTCTTT. Translation: CASSQGQTPEAFF.